Shown below are 11 T cell receptor beta chains from a single sample sequenced in a study of T cells after yellow fever vaccination. From the 5' RACE reads, TCRdb called clonotypes with MiXCR, one entry per CDR3 protein. The sample yields some 160,000 distinct CDR3 sequences, about a tenth seen once. Sequenced here: CD8+ T cells sorted from PBMCs, sampled 45 days after the yellow fever booster vaccination. The receptors shown here come from a man in his late teens or twenties who received the YFV17D yellow fever vaccine.

The chain has TRBV6-5 and TRBJ2-5; TRBD2 might be the D (6 bases). V was shortened by 8 bases and J by 9 bases, with 19 bases between the two germline ends. The V gene's germline CDR1 is MNHEY and CDR2 SVGAGI. There are 13 residues in the CDR3. CDR3 DNA: TGTGCCAGCGCAAAGGAGGGTCCGGGGGCCCAGTACTTC. This codes for CASAKEGPGAQYF.

This clonotype was counted many times. V is TRBV7-9 and J is TRBJ2-2, with 9 positions matching TRBD2. V was clipped by 5 bases and J by 9 bases; unmatched bases: 7. The V gene's germline CDR1 is SEHNR and CDR2 FQNEAQ (reference sequence). The CDR3 extends over 14 amino acids. In DNA, the CDR3 is TGTGCCAGCAGCATTAGCGGGGGAAACCGGGAGCTGTTTTTT. This encodes CASSISGGNRELFF.

The sample holds many counts of this clonotype. V gene TRBV20-1 combines with J gene TRBJ1-1, with D perhaps TRBD1 (6 bases). The V and J ends lost 6 bases and 3 bases respectively, with 17 bases between them. Germline V gene data show CDR1 as DFQATT and CDR2 as SNEGSKA (reference sequence). The CDR3 totals 14 residues. The CDR3 DNA reads TGCAGTGCGCGAATGGGGCACAGGGACACTGAAGCTTTCTTT. Its translation is CSARMGHRDTEAFF.

The J gene is TRBJ1-6, the V gene TRBV10-3, with 7 bases that match TRBD1. This CDR3 has 15 residues. CDR1 ENHRY and CDR2 SYGVKD come from the germline V gene. The ends lost 10 bases at V and 9 bases at J; junction bases unmatched: 15. CDR3: CATAALDRNSSPLHF. In DNA, the CDR3 is TGTGCCACCGCGGCCCTGGACAGGAATTCTTCACCCCTCCACTTT.

The sample holds a few counts of this clonotype. The genes are TRBV11-2 and TRBJ2-5, with TRBD2 matching 8 bases. The trim removed 0 bases at V and 5 bases at J, leaving 8 bases unmatched. This CDR3 is 16 amino acids long. CDR1 and CDR2 (germline): SGHAT, FQNNGV. CDR3 amino acids: CASSLEWGSGAETQYF. DNA of the CDR3: TGTGCCAGCAGCTTAGAGTGGGGTAGCGGGGCGGAGACCCAGTACTTC.

The chain couples TRBV7-6 to TRBJ2-1; 9 bases match TRBD1. The CDR3 contains 14 residues. The trim removed 7 bases at V and 4 bases at J, leaving 5 bases unmatched. Looked up from germline, CDR1 is SGHVS and CDR2 is FNYEAQ. The CDR3 sequence is CASKLQGAYNEQFF. In DNA, the CDR3 is TGTGCCAGCAAGTTACAGGGGGCTTACAATGAGCAGTTCTTC.

This clonotype showed up many times. V and J are TRBV4-2 and TRBJ2-4; TRBD2 might be the D (6 bases). Trimming removed 4 bases from V and 5 bases from J, with 9 bases in between. CDR1 is LGHNA and CDR2 is YNFKEQ in the germline V gene. The CDR3 totals 13 residues. The CDR3 sequence: CASSRGGENIQYF. CDR3 bases: TGTGCCAGCAGCCGAGGAGGGGAAAACATTCAGTACTTC.

The CDR3, as DNA: TGTGCCAGTAGTATAGGCCGTGGCTACACCTTC. It codes for CASSIGRGYTF. The chain has TRBV19 and TRBJ1-2; D not resolved. Germline V CDR1 and CDR2: LNHDA, SQIVND (reference sequence). The CDR3 runs to 11 residues. The V end lost 1 base, the J end lost 7 bases, and 4 bases lay between the germline ends. The full variable domain, its missing parts supplied by reference TRBV19 and TRBJ1-2, is DGGITQSPKYLFRKEGQNVTLSCEQNLNHDAMYWYRQDPGQGLRLIYYSQIVNDFQKGDIAEGYSVSREKKESFPLTVTSAQKNPTAFYLCASSIGRGYTFGSGTRLTVV.

V is TRBV28 and J is TRBJ2-5; TRBD2 might be the D (5 bases). The length of the CDR3 is 14 residues. Trimming removed 1 base at V and 5 bases at J, with 11 bases between. Germline V lookup: CDR1 MDHEN, CDR2 SYDVKM. Written as DNA, the CDR3 is TGTGCCAGCAGTTTATCGGCTAGCCGGGAGACCCAGTACTTC. Amino acids: CASSLSASRETQYF.

Turning to this clonotype: One end of the junction does not line up with germline, which may come from a read error. CDR3 residues: CASSYRVLASNQLQHF. Here the CDR3 DNA reads TGTGCCAGCAGTTATAGGGTATTGGCTAGCAATCAGCTCCAGCATTTT. V and J are TRBV6-6 and TRBJ1-5; unclear D gene. The germline V gene has CDR1 MNHNY and CDR2 SVGAGI (reference sequence). The length of the CDR3 is 16 residues.

The table lists this clonotype with a few counts. The chain joins TRBV4-3 to TRBJ2-3; 7 positions match TRBD2. The CDR3 length is 13 residues. The V segment lost 4 bases and the J segment 4 bases; nucleotides outside the gene matches: 2. Germline CDR1 and CDR2: LGHNA and YSLEER. As DNA, the CDR3 is TGCGCCAGCAGCCTGACTAGCCCAGATACGCAGTATTTT. It codes for CASSLTSPDTQYF.